One sample yielded the 5 T cell receptor beta chains listed below, sequenced in a study of blood T cells in healthy people across ages. The use of a sample-barcoded 5' primer and a J-beta primer mix characterized a second PCR of 7 to 11 cycles. MiXCR was run by TCRdb on the 5' RACE reads, yielding one entry per CDR3 protein. The sample consists of 1,500,000 or so distinct CDR3 sequences, 40% to 45% of them appearing once. The sequenced sample was blood. The receptor set was obtained from a woman aged 18 to 35 in good health.

This clonotype was counted between two and nine times. V is TRBV20-1 and J is TRBJ1-2; TRBD1 is a possible D gene (5 bases). The CDR3 is 11 amino acids. The V and J ends lost 7 bases and 4 bases respectively, with 10 bases between them. Germline V lookup: CDR1 DFQATT, CDR2 SNEGSKA (reference sequence). The CDR3 loop is CSGQGLYGYTF. CDR3 sequence (DNA): TGCAGTGGCCAGGGTCTCTATGGCTACACCTTC.

A few counts support this clonotype. The chain combines TRBV12-3 or TRBV12-4 with TRBJ2-1, with 10 bases that match TRBD1. This CDR3 contains 14 residues. With 6 bases clipped from V and 9 bases from J, the junction kept 8 bases outside the gene matches. The CDR3 bases are TGTGCCAGCAGACTAGGGACAGGGGCGGGTGAGCAGTTCTTC. Translation gives CASRLGTGAGEQFF.

The J gene is TRBJ2-3, the V gene TRBV11-2; D might be TRBD1 (6 bases). Germline V gene lookup returns CDR1 SGHAT and CDR2 FQNNGV. This CDR3 contains 16 residues. The ends were cut back, 3 bases at V and 2 bases at J, with 15 bases in the middle. The CDR3 region has the DNA TGTGCCAGCAGCTTCGGGGCCCAGGGGCACACAGATACGCAGTATTTT. It yields the protein CASSFGAQGHTDTQYF.

The V gene is TRBV4-1, the J gene TRBJ2-1, with 7 bases matching TRBD2. The CDR3 has 13 amino acids. CDR1 and CDR2 from the germline V gene are MGHRA and YSYEKL. V shed 0 bases and J 10 bases; nucleotides not matched to a gene: 3. As DNA, the CDR3 is TGCGCCAGCAGCCAAGACCAGCGGGGCGAGCAGTTCTTC. Translated, it gives CASSQDQRGEQFF.

This clonotype has only a few counts. The V gene is TRBV28, the J gene TRBJ1-1; D gene uncertain. CDR3 length: 15 residues. Germline loops: CDR1 MDHEN, CDR2 SYDVKM. Trimming removed 4 bases at V and 2 bases at J, with 14 bases between. CDR3 sequence: CASSSPEGTNTEAFF. CDR3 DNA sequence: TGTGCCAGCAGTTCCCCAGAGGGCACAAACACTGAAGCTTTCTTT.